The 16 T cell receptor beta chains reported below all come from one sample, sequenced in a study of T cells in localized non-small cell lung cancer. This table comes from immunoSEQ multiplex PCR, and its TCRdb copy is limited to in-frame clones, with some not included. The table lists 59,000 or so clones, roughly nine tenths of them singletons. The input for sequencing was peripheral blood, taken before any cancer treatment. The receptors stem from a man aged 35-69 years with stage I lung adenocarcinoma.

The rearrangement uses TRBV6-1 and TRBJ1-5; D not certain. Trimming removed 8 bases at V and 6 bases at J, with 2 bases between. Germline loops: CDR1 MNHNS, CDR2 SASEGT. The CDR3 extends over 9 amino acids. The CDR3 DNA reads TGTGCCAGCGGTCAGCCCCAGCATTTT. Protein: CASGQPQHF.

The rearrangement joins TRBV6-6 to TRBJ2-2; no firm D call. Germline-derived CDR1 and CDR2 are MNHNY and SVGAGI (reference sequence). The CDR3 length is 12 residues. Trimming pared 5 bases from V and 7 bases from J, leaving 8 bases between. CDR3 DNA sequence: TGTGCCAGCAGTCCCCTGGGCGGGGAGCTGTTTTTT. Translating it yields CASSPLGGELFF.

The chain recombines TRBV29-1 with TRBJ2-1; 7 nucleotides agree with TRBD1. V was clipped by 6 bases and J by 5 bases; unmatched bases: 1. The CDR3 has 11 amino acids. Per the germline V gene, CDR1 is SQVTM and CDR2 is ANQGSEA. Here the CDR3 reads CSVRGHNEQFF. DNA for the CDR3: TGCAGCGTGAGGGGGCACAATGAGCAGTTCTTC.

The rearrangement links TRBV2 to TRBJ2-3; D not resolved. The CDR3 covers 14 residues. Trimming stripped 6 bases from V and 2 bases from J, with 12 bases between. The germline gives CDR1 SNHLY, CDR2 FYNNEI. DNA of the CDR3: TGTGCCAGCAGAGCCGAGCAGCCCACAGATACGCAGTATTTT. Its protein product is CASRAEQPTDTQYF. Variable domain in full (rest from reference TRBV2 and TRBJ2-3): EPEVTQTPSHQVTQMGQEVILRCVPISNHLYFYWYRQILGQKVEFLVSFYNNEISEKSEIFDDQFSVERPDGSNFTLKIRSTKLEDSAMYFCASRAEQPTDTQYFGPGTRLTVL.

This chain joins TRBV6-6 and TRBJ2-7, with 10 bases matching TRBD2. Germline V gene data show CDR1 as MNHNY and CDR2 as SVGAGI (reference sequence). The length of the CDR3 is 16 residues. V was clipped by 2 bases and J by 7 bases; unmatched bases: 11. Here the CDR3 DNA reads TGTGCCAGCAGTTACATGGCTCCTAGCGGGAGTGGGGAGCAGTACTTC. Residues: CASSYMAPSGSGEQYF.

The rearrangement links TRBV30 to TRBJ1-3; 8 nucleotides agree with TRBD1. Germline V gives CDR1 GTSNPN, CDR2 SVGIG (reference sequence). V shed 2 bases and J 12 bases; nucleotides not matched to a gene: 6. The CDR3 contains 12 residues. The chain's CDR3 is CAWSNPGGVIYF. CDR3 nucleotide sequence: TGTGCCTGGAGTAACCCAGGGGGCGTCATATATTTT.

This clone occurred once. The chain has TRBV29-1 and TRBJ1-1; TRBD1 matches 9 bases. Per germline, CDR1 SQVTM and CDR2 ANQGSEA. Losses at the gene ends were 5 bases for V and 10 bases for J; bases not matched to a gene: 8. The CDR3 covers 12 residues. Here the CDR3 DNA reads TGCAGCGTTAGGGGACAGGGAGGGGGAGCTTTCTTT. Its protein is CSVRGQGGGAFF.

This rearrangement joins TRBV7-9 to TRBJ2-7; 8 positions agree with TRBD1. Germline V CDR1 and CDR2: SEHNR, FQNEAQ (reference sequence). The trim removed 1 base at V and 2 bases at J, leaving 13 bases unmatched. The CDR3 extends over 18 amino acids. This CDR3 is CASSLDLGRQGRTYEQYF. As DNA, the CDR3 is TGTGCCAGCAGCTTAGATTTGGGGAGACAGGGGAGGACCTACGAGCAGTACTTC.

This chain connects TRBV10-1 to TRBJ2-5; no definite D call. Germline lookup yields CDR1 WNHNN and CDR2 SYGVQD (reference sequence). The CDR3 is 15 residues long. The V end lost 8 bases, the J end lost 5 bases, and 21 bases lay between the germline ends. This chain's CDR3 is CASVCERPPEETQYF. CDR3 nucleotide sequence: TGCGCCAGCGTCTGCGAGAGGCCCCCCGAGGAGACCCAGTACTTC.

V usage is TRBV2 and J usage is TRBJ2-1; 11 nucleotides agree with TRBD2. Trimming took 8 bases from V and 3 from J; bases not matched to a gene: 3. The V gene's germline CDR1 is SNHLY and CDR2 FYNNEI. The CDR3 is 14 amino acids. As DNA, the CDR3 is TGTGCCAGCCAGACTAGCGGGGTCTACAATGAGCAGTTCTTC. Protein: CASQTSGVYNEQFF.

The chain joins TRBV18 to TRBJ1-1; D may be TRBD1 (5 bases). The CDR3 length is 14 residues. Germline V CDR1 and CDR2: KGHSH, LQKENI. Trimming left V 3 bases short and J 3 bases short, with 11 bases between. CDR3 sequence (DNA): TGTGCCAGCTCACCCCAGGGAGGTGACACTGAAGCTTTCTTT. Encoded protein: CASSPQGGDTEAFF.

This rearrangement joins TRBV19 to TRBJ2-7; D possibly matches TRBD1 or TRBD2 (5 bases each). The CDR3 consists of 15 residues. With 3 bases removed from V and 2 bases from J, the gap between germline ends came to 14 bases. Per germline, CDR1 LNHDA and CDR2 SQIVND (reference sequence). This CDR3 is CASSIEGTGAYEQYF. Written as DNA, the CDR3 is TGTGCCAGTAGTATTGAAGGGACCGGTGCCTACGAGCAGTACTTC.

The chain carries TRBV4-1 and TRBJ2-1; maybe TRBD1 (6 bases). This CDR3 contains 14 residues. V was clipped by 4 bases and J by 6 bases, with 13 bases between them. CDR1 and CDR2 from the germline V gene are MGHRA and YSYEKL. The CDR3 DNA reads as TGCGCCAGCAGCCGGGCAGGGGAGCGCAATGAGCAGTTCTTC. It codes for CASSRAGERNEQFF.

CDR3 DNA sequence: TGTGCCAGCAGCTTGGTCCTAGCGGGCTCCTACGAGCAGTACTTC. This encodes CASSLVLAGSYEQYF. The gene calls are TRBV5-4 and TRBJ2-7; 8 bases match TRBD2. J lost 0 bases, V lost 0 bases, and 2 bases had no gene match. CDR1 is SGHNT and CDR2 is YYREEE in the germline V gene (reference sequence). CDR3 length equals 15 residues.

In this sample, this clone turned up once. The chain is built from TRBV2 and TRBJ2-7; D might be TRBD1 or TRBD2, each matching 5 bases. V was trimmed by 8 bases and J by 4 bases, leaving 9 bases between them. The CDR3 extends over 11 amino acids. Germline V gene sequence: CDR1 SNHLY, CDR2 FYNNEI. CDR3 sequence reads: CASGDEYEQYF. The CDR3 DNA reads TGTGCCAGCGGGGACGAATACGAGCAGTACTTC.

The J gene is TRBJ2-1, the V gene TRBV30; perhaps TRBD2 as D (5 bases). The CDR3 is 15 amino acids. Trimming left V 0 bases short and J 0 bases short, with 9 bases between. Germline CDR1 reads GTSNPN; CDR2 reads SVGIG (reference sequence). CDR3 coding DNA: TGTGCCTGGAGTGTGGGAGTCTACTCCTACAATGAGCAGTTCTTC. Translated: CAWSVGVYSYNEQFF.